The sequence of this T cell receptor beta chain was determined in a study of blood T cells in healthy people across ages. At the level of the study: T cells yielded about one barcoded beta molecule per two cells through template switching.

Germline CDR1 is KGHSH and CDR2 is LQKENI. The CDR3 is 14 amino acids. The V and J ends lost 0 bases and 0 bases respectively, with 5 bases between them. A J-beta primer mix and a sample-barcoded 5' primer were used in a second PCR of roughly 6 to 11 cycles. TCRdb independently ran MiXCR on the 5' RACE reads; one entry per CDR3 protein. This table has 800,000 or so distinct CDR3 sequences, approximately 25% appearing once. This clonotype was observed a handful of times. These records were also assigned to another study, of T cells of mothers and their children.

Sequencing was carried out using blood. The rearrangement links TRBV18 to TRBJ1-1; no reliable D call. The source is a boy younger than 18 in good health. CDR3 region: CASSPPLVNTEAFF. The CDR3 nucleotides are TGTGCCAGCTCACCACCTCTGGTGAACACTGAAGCTTTCTTT. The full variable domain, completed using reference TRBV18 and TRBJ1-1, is NAGVMQNPRHLVRRRGQEARLRCSPMKGHSHVYWYRQLPEEGLKFMVYLQKENIIDESGMPKERFSAEFPKEGPSILRIQQVVRGDSAAYFCASSPPLVNTEAFFGQGTRLTVV.